This TCR beta chain was identified during a study of spatial heterogeneity in lung cancer. TCRdb itself ran the 5' RACE reads through MiXCR, one entry per CDR3 protein. The sample carries 30,000 to 40,000 distinct CDR3 sequences, under 9% recorded once. The time point is: blood at routine non-recurrence follow-up after resection. In this sample, this clonotype turned up many times. Its antigen remains unidentified. The germline V gene has CDR1 SGHAT and CDR2 FQNNGV. V shed 5 bases and J shed 5 bases, with 18 bases lying between them. The CDR3 sequence is 15 residues long. Study observations and caveats: Tumor TCRs that were ubiquitous and expanded showed up in blood more at resection than follow-up.

Material: PBMCs, obtained at follow-up. This receptor was taken from a male donor with early-stage non-small cell lung cancer. The V gene is TRBV11-2, the J gene TRBJ1-2, with D tentatively TRBD1 (5 bases). DNA of the CDR3: TGTGCCAGCAGCCCAACGAGGGGCATGGGGTATGGCTACACCTTC. This translates into CASSPTRGMGYGYTF.